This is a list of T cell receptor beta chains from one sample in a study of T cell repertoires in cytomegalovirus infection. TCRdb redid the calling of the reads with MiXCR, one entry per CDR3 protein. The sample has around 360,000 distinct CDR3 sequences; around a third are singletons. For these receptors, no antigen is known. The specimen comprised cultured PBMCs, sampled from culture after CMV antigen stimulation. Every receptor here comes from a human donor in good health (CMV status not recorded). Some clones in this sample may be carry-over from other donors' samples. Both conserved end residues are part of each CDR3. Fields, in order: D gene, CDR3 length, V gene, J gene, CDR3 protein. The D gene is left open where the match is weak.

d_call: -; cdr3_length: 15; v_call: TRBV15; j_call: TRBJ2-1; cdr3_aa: CATSRDHAGNNEQFF
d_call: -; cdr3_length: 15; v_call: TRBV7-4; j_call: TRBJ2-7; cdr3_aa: CASSSGPWSSYEQYF
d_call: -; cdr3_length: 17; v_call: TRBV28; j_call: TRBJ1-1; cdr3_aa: CASGVGGSPNQNTEAFF
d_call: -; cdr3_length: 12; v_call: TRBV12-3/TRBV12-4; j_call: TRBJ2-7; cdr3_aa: CASSLANGEQYF
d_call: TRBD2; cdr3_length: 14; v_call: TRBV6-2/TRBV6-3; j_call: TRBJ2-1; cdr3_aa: CASSRGDYYNEQFF
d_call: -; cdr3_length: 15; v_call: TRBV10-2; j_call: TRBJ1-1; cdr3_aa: CASSASEGGRTEAFF
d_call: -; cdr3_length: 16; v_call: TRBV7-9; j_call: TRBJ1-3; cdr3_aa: CASSLVILSSGNTIYF
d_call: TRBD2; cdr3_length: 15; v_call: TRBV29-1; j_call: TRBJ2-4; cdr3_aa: CSVESLAGGRDIQYF
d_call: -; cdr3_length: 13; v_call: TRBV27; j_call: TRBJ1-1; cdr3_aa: CASSLGVWTEAFF
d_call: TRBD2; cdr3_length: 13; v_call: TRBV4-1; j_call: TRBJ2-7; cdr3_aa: CASSSGRFYEQYF
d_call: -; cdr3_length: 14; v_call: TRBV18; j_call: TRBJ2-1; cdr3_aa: CASSPPRATDEQFF
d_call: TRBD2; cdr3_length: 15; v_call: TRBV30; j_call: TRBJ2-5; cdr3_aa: CAWSDLAGGMETQYF
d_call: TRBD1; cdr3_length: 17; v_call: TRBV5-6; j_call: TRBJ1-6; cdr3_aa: CASSPVGTGSDNSPLHF
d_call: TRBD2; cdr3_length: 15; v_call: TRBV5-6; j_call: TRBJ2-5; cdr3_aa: CASNSVAGGSETQYF
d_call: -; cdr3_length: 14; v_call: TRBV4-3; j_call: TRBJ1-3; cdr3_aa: CASSQGASGNTIYF
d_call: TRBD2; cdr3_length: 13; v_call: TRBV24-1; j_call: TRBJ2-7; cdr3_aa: CATSGTSVNEQYF
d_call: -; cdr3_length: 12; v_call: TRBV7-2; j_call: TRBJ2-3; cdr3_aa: CASSPFGDTQYF
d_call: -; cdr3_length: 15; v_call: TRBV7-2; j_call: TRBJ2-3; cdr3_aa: CASTLSGGNTDTQYF
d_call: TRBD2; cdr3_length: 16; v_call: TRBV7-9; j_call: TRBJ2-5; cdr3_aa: CASTTGLAGVRETQYF
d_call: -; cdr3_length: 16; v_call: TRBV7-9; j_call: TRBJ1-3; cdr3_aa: CASSLPGGETGNTIYF
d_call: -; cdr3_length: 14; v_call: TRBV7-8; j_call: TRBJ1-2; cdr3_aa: CASSTRTGSGGYTF
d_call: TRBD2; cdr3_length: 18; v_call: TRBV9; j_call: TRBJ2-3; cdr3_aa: CASSVELAGAVRTDTQYF
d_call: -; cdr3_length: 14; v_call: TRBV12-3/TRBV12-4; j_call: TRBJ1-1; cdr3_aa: CASSLDPPNTEAFF
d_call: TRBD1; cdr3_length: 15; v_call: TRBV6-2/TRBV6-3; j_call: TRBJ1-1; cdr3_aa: CASSYRGGASTEAFF
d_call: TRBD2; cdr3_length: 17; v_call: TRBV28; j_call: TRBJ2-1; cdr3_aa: CASSLASGGLSYNEQFF
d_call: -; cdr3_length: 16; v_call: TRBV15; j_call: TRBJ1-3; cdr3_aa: CATSRDQFNSGNTIYF
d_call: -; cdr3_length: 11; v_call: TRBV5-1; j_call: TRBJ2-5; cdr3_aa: CASSWQETQYF
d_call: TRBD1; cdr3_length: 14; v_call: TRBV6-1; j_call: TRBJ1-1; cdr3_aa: CASRRRGQDTEAFF
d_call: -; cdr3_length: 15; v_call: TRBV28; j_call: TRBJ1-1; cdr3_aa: CASSPYPLEDTEAFF
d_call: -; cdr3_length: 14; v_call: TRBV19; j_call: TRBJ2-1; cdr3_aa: CASTRDAGLSEQFF
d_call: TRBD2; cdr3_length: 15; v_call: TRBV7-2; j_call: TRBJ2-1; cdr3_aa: CASILTPGGYNEQFF
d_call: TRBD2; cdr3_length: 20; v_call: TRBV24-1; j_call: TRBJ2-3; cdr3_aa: CATSGGTSGISSLSTDTQYF
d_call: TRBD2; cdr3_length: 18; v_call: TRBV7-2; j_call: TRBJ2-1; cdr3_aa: CASSLRLAGPGKHNEQFF
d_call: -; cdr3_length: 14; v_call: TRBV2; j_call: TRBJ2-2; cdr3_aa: CASTYGSPTGELFF
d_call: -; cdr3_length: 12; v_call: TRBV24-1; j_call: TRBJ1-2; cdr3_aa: CATSGRGYGYTF